This T cell receptor (beta chain) emerged from a study of T cell repertoires in cytomegalovirus infection. Study overall: Both a matching HLA type and CMV infection were indicated by public TCR beta signatures.

General study findings and limits: In two of eight donors, the top clonotype was HLA-C-restricted CMV-specific.

V lost 1 base, J lost 4 bases, and 7 bases lay in between. This CDR3 spans 13 amino acids. Per germline, CDR1 SGHTA and CDR2 FQGNSA. Worth noting for this clonotype: The antigen remains undetermined.

Each CDR3 protein gets one entry after TCRdb re-called the reads with MiXCR. Of approximately 220,000 distinct CDR3 sequences in the sample, 35% to 40% were seen once. The input for sequencing was CD8+ T cells from cultured PBMCs, taken from culture after CMV antigen stimulation. The origin of this receptor is a human donor in good health (CMV status not recorded). Some clones in this sample may be carry-over from other donors' samples. The chain uses TRBV7-2 and TRBJ1-2, with D unclear. The CDR3, as DNA: TGTGCCAGCAGCTTAGGCAGAGCCTATGGCTACACCTTC. Protein: CASSLGRAYGYTF.